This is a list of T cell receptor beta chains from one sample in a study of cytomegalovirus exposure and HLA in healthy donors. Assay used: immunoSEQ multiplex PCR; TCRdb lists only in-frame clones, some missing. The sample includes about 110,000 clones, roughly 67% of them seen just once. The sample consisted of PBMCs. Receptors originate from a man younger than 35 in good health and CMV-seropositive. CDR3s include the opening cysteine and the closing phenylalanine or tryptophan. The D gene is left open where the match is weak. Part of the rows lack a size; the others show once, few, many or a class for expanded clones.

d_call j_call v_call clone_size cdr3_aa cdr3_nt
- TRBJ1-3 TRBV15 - CATSQTLGPIGNTIYF TGTGCCACCAGCCAAACCCTAGGCCCTATTGGAAACACCATATATTTT
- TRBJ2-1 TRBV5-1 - CASSEVLSPNEQFF TGCGCCAGCAGCGAGGTTCTTAGCCCCAATGAGCAGTTCTTC
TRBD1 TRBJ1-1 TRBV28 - CASSFLQGAGTEAFF TGTGCCAGCAGTTTCCTCCAGGGGGCGGGAACTGAAGCTTTCTTT
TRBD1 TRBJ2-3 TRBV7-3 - CASSLWGQGVSDTQYF TGTGCCAGCAGCTTATGGGGACAGGGTGTCTCAGATACGCAGTATTTT
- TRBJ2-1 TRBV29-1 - CSVAGSPRYYNEQFF TGCAGCGTTGCGGGTTCCCCCCGATACTACAATGAGCAGTTCTTC
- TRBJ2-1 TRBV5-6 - CASSLAAGSEYNEQFF TGTGCCAGCAGCTTGGCAGCGGGTTCGGAATACAATGAGCAGTTCTTC
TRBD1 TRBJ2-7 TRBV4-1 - CASSQESISGQGFYEQYF TGCGCCAGCAGCCAAGAATCGATCTCGGGACAGGGGTTCTACGAGCAGTACTTC
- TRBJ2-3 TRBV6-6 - CASSPTLVNTDTQYF TGTGCCAGCAGTCCCACATTGGTAAACACAGATACGCAGTATTTT
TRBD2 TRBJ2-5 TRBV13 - CASSQIPGLAGKETQYF TGTGCCAGCAGCCAGATTCCGGGACTAGCGGGAAAAGAGACCCAGTACTTC
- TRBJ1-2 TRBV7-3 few CASSVRNRDTTYGYTF TGTGCCAGCAGCGTCAGAAACCGGGACACAACCTATGGCTACACCTTC
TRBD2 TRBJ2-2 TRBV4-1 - CASSQEGLGGGLRELFF TGCGCCAGCAGCCAAGAGGGCCTGGGCGGGGGGCTCCGGGAGCTGTTTTTT
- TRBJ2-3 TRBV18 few CASSLNRDTQYF TGTGCCAGCTCACTGAACCGGGATACGCAGTATTTT
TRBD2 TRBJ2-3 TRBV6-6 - CASSYVAGGHSDTQYF TGTGCCAGCAGTTACGTAGCGGGGGGCCACTCAGATACGCAGTATTTT
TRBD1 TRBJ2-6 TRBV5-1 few CASSLATGGSGANVLTF TGCGCCAGCAGCTTGGCGACAGGGGGCTCTGGGGCCAACGTCCTGACTTTC
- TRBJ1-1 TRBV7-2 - CASSLVQRSMNTEAFF TGTGCCAGCAGCTTAGTTCAGAGGAGCATGAACACTGAAGCTTTCTTT
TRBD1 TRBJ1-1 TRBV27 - CASSSPLTGLHTEAFF TGTGCCAGCAGTTCGCCCCTGACAGGGTTGCACACTGAAGCTTTCTTT
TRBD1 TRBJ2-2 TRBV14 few CASSHDRGRITGELFF TGTGCCAGCAGCCACGACAGGGGGCGGATCACCGGGGAGCTGTTTTTT
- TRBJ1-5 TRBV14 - CASSQAGSPNQPQHF TGTGCCAGCAGCCAAGCAGGGTCCCCGAATCAGCCCCAGCATTTT
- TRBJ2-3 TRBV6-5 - CAIRGPLPTDTQYF TGTGCCATAAGGGGCCCCCTCCCCACAGATACGCAGTATTTT
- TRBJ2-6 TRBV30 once CARHQGAGANVLTF TGTGCCCGGCACCAAGGGGCCGGGGCCAACGTCCTGACTTTC
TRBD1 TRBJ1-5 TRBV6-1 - CASRPQGARQPQHF TGTGCCAGCAGGCCACAGGGGGCAAGGCAGCCCCAGCATTTT
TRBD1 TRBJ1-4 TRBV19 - CASTEGQGLFF TGTGCCAGTACTGAGGGACAGGGGCTGTTTTTT
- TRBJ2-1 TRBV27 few CASSFPPPSDEQFF TGTGCCAGCAGTTTCCCACCCCCGAGCGATGAGCAGTTCTTC
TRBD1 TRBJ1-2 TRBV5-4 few CASSSVPGQDYGYTF TGTGCCAGCAGCTCCGTACCGGGACAGGACTATGGCTACACCTTC
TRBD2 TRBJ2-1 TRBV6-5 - CASSTTSGGSREQFF TGTGCCAGCAGTACGACTAGCGGGGGGTCGCGTGAGCAGTTCTTC
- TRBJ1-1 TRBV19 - CASSMGGSGAFF TGTGCCAGTAGTATGGGTGGATCGGGAGCTTTCTTT
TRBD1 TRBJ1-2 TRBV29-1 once CSVEVGEGTGFYGYTF TGCAGCGTTGAAGTTGGTGAGGGGACAGGGTTTTATGGCTACACCTTC
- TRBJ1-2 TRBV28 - CASSSIWAEEKSNYGYTF TGTGCCAGCTCATCAATATGGGCAGAAGAAAAATCTAACTATGGCTACACCTTC
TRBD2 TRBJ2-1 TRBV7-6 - CASSSRLAGGNYNEQFF TGTGCCAGCAGCTCCCGACTAGCGGGGGGCAATTACAATGAGCAGTTCTTC
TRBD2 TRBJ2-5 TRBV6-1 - CASSELAGSQETQYF TGTGCCAGCAGTGAACTAGCGGGATCCCAAGAGACCCAGTACTTC
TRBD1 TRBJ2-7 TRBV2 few CGIIQGDRLSYEQYF TGTGGAATCATCCAGGGGGACCGACTATCCTACGAGCAGTACTTC
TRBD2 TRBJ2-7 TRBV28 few CASSSPLAGELDEQYF TGTGCCAGCAGTTCACCTTTGGCGGGGGAACTGGACGAGCAGTACTTC
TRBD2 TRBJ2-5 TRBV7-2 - CASSDPREAWETQYF TGTGCCAGCAGCGACCCCCGGGAGGCCTGGGAGACCCAGTACTTC
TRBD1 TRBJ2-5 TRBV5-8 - CASSSRQGTGETQYF TGTGCCAGCAGCTCACGACAGGGTACGGGAGAGACCCAGTACTTC
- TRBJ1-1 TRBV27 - CASSLSTSTEAFF TGTGCCAGCAGTTTATCCACCAGTACTGAAGCTTTCTTT
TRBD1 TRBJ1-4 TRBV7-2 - CASSLGPAGGEKLFF TGTGCCAGCAGCTTAGGTCCCGCAGGGGGCGAAAAACTGTTTTTT
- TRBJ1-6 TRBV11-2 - CASSSPLAGVLNSPLHF TGTGCCAGCAGCTCCCCGCTGGCAGGGGTGTTGAATTCACCCCTCCACTTT